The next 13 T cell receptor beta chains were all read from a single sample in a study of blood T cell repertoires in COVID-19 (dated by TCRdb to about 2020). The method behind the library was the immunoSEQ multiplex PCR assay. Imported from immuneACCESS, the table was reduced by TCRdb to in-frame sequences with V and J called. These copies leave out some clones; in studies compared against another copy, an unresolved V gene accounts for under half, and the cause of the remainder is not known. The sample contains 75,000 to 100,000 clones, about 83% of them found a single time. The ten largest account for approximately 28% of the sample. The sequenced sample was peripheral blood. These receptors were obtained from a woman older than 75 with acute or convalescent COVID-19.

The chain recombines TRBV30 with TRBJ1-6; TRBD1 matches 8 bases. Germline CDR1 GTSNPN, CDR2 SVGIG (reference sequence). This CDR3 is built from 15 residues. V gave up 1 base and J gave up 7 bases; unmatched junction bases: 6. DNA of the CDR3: TGTGCCTGGAGTGCGCAGACAGGGGAAAATTCACCCCTCCACTTT. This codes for CAWSAQTGENSPLHF.

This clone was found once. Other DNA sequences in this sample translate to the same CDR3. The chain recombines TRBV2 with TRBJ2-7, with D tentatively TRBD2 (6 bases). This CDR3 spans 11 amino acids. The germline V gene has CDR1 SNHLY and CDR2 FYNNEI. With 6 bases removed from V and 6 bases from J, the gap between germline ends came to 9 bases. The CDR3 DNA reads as TGTGCCAGCAGGGAGGGAATCGAGCAGTACTTC. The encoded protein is CASREGIEQYF.

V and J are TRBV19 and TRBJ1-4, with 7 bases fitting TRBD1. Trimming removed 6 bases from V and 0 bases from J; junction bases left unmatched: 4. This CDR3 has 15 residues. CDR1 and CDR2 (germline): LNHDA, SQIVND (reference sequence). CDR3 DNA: TGTGCCAGTAGCCAAGGGACAGCAACTAATGAAAAACTGTTTTTT. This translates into CASSQGTATNEKLFF.

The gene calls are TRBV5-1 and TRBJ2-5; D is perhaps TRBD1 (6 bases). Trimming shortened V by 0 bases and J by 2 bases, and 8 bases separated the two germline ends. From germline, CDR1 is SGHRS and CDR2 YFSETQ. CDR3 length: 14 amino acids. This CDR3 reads CASSLGTVQETQYF. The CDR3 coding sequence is TGCGCCAGCAGCTTGGGGACAGTTCAAGAGACCCAGTACTTC. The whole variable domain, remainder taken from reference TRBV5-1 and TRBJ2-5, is KAGVTQTPRYLIKTRGQQVTLSCSPISGHRSVSWYQQTPGQGLQFLFEYFSETQRNKGNFPGRFSGRQFSNSRSEMNVSTLELGDSALYLCASSLGTVQETQYFGPGTRLLVL.

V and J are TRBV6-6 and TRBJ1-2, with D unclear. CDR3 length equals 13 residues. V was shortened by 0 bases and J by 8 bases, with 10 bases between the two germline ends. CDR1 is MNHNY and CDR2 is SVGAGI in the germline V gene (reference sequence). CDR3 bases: TGTGCCAGCAGTTACTCGATCGGGAAGGGCTACACCTTC. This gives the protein CASSYSIGKGYTF.

CDR3 sequence: CASSLGRGGSDTQYF. CDR3 DNA sequence: TGTGCCAGCAGCTTAGGGAGGGGCGGATCAGATACGCAGTATTTT. The rearrangement links TRBV7-9 to TRBJ2-3; D is perhaps TRBD2 (6 bases). The germline V gene encodes CDR1 SEHNR and CDR2 FQNEAQ (reference sequence). The CDR3 is 15 amino acids. Trimming pared 1 base from V and 4 bases from J, leaving 12 bases between.

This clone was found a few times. The CDR3 DNA is TGTGCCAGCAGCGTAGGGACACCTGATGGGACTGAAGCTTTCTTT. It specifies CASSVGTPDGTEAFF. The chain has TRBV9 and TRBJ1-1, with D tentatively TRBD1 (5 bases). The CDR3 has 15 residues. Germline V gene sequence: CDR1 SGDLS, CDR2 YYNGEE. The V and J ends lost 0 bases and 5 bases respectively, with 14 bases between them.

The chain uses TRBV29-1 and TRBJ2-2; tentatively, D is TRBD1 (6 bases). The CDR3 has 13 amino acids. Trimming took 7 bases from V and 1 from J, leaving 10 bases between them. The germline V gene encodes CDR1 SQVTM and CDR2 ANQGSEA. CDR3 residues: CSGEQGNTGELFF. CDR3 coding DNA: TGCAGCGGCGAACAGGGGAACACCGGGGAGCTGTTTTTT.

Written as DNA, the CDR3 is TGTGCCAGCATCGCGGATGCCTATAGCGGGGAGCTGTTTTTT. It codes for CASIADAYSGELFF. V and J are TRBV6-5 and TRBJ2-2; D uncertain. Germline assignment: CDR1 MNHEY and CDR2 SVGAGI. This CDR3 comprises 14 residues. The ends were cut back, 7 bases at V and 7 bases at J, with 16 bases in the middle.

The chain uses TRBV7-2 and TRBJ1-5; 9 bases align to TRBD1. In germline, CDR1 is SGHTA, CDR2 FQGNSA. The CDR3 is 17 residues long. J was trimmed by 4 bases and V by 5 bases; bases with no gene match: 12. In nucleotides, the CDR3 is TGTGCCAGCAGCCAGACTCTGTCGACAGGGGGAAATCAGCCCCAGCATTTT. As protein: CASSQTLSTGGNQPQHF.

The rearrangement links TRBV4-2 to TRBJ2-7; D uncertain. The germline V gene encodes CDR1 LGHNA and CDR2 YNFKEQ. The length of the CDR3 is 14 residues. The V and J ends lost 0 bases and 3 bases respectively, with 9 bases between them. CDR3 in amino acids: CASSQEVRNYEQYF. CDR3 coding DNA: TGTGCCAGCAGCCAAGAGGTCAGGAACTACGAGCAGTACTTC.

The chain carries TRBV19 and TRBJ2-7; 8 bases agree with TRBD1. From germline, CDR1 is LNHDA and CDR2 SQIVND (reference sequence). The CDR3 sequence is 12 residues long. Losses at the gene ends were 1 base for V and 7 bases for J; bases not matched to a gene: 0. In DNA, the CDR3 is TGTGCCAGTAGTATAGGGACAGGGGAGCAGTACTTC. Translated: CASSIGTGEQYF.

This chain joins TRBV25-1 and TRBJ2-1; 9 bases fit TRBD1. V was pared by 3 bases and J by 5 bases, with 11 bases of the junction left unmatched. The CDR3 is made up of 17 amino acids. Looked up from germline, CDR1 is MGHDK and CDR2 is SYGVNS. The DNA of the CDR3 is TGTGCCAGCAGTGACCCCCACAGGGGGCGGCAAAACAATGAGCAGTTCTTC. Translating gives CASSDPHRGRQNNEQFF. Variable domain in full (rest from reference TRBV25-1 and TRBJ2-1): EADIYQTPRYLVIGTGKKITLECSQTMGHDKMYWYQQDPGMELHLIHYSYGVNSTEKGDLSSESTVSRIRTEHFPLTLESARPSHTSQYLCASSDPHRGRQNNEQFFGPGTRLTVL.